This T cell receptor beta chain was obtained from a study of shared clonotypes between healthy human individuals. Points from the study as a whole: Lower generation probabilities were found for non-shared clonotypes than for those shared by all four donors.

Of note for this clone: The antigen is unknown.

Germline assignment: CDR1 MGHRA and CDR2 YSYEKL. The CDR3 is made up of 15 amino acids. V was pared by 0 bases and J by 3 bases, with 12 bases between. CD45RO-negative cells were positively selected for CCR7, leaving out terminally differentiated effector memory CD45RA+ cells. Repertoires were generated with immunoSEQ multiplex PCR, while TCRdb's copy carries only in-frame clones and drops some. The sample contains about 2.2 million clones, 90% to 95% of which appear only once. The rearrangement uses TRBV4-1 and TRBJ2-7, with D tentatively TRBD2 (5 bases). The sequenced material came from naive CD8+ T cells from PBMCs. The TCR sequence derives from a man in his late teens or twenties in good health. Some clones in this sample may be carry-over from other donors' samples. The CDR3 region is CASSQDPSSYYEQYF. The DNA of the CDR3 is TGCGCCAGCAGCCAAGATCCTAGCTCCTACTACGAGCAGTACTTC.